These 13 T cell receptor beta chains came from one sample sequenced in a study of cytomegalovirus exposure and HLA in healthy donors. PCR employed 60 Vbeta and 13 Jbeta primers. Generated by immunoSEQ multiplex PCR, the TCRdb table keeps only in-frame clones and is missing some. The sample holds fewer than 250,000 clones, 70% to 85% seen once. Sequencing used PBMCs. These TCRs come from a male donor in good health and CMV-seronegative.

The chain joins TRBV7-2 to TRBJ1-3; D unresolved. Germline lookup yields CDR1 SGHTA and CDR2 FQGNSA. This CDR3 is 16 amino acids long. Trimming removed 7 bases at V and 0 bases at J, with 16 bases between. CDR3 nucleotide sequence: TGTGCCAGCACCGTCCTGGGAGTTACCTCTGGAAACACCATATATTTT. Protein: CASTVLGVTSGNTIYF.

The rearrangement joins TRBV11-2 to TRBJ2-1, with D possibly being TRBD2 (6 bases). The V gene's germline CDR1 is SGHAT and CDR2 FQNNGV. V lost 5 bases and J lost 0, with 11 bases in between. The CDR3 consists of 15 residues. The CDR3 nucleotides read TGTGCCAGCAGCGGTGGGACTTCCTCCTACAATGAGCAGTTCTTC. It codes for CASSGGTSSYNEQFF.

The rearrangement uses TRBV5-6 and TRBJ2-7; D ambiguous. Germline values: CDR1 SGHDT, CDR2 YYEEEE. CDR3 length: 12 amino acids. V lost 0 bases and J 3 bases, leaving 4 bases between the germline ends. CDR3 protein: CASSLDFYEQYF. CDR3 nucleotide sequence: TGTGCCAGCAGCTTGGACTTCTACGAGCAGTACTTC. The entire variable domain, with the rest obtained from reference TRBV5-6 and TRBJ2-7, is as follows: DAGVTQSPTHLIKTRGQQVTLRCSPKSGHDTVSWYQQALGQGPQFIFQYYEEEERQRGNFPDRFSGHQFPNYSSELNVNALLLGDSALYLCASSLDFYEQYFGPGTRLTVT.

The chain recombines TRBV9 with TRBJ2-7; D is ambiguous. This CDR3 spans 14 amino acids. Germline lookup yields CDR1 SGDLS and CDR2 YYNGEE. The V and J ends lost 4 bases and 0 bases respectively, with 11 bases between them. CDR3 amino acids: CASSPQLISYEQYF. In DNA form, the CDR3 reads TGTGCCAGCAGCCCCCAGTTAATCTCCTACGAGCAGTACTTC.

In this sample, this clone turned up a few times. V and J are TRBV7-6 and TRBJ2-2, with D perhaps matching TRBD1 (5 bases). Germline CDR1 and CDR2: SGHVS and FNYEAQ. CDR3 length: 16 amino acids. The V gene lost 0 bases and the J gene lost 3 bases, with 11 bases spanning the gap. CDR3 in amino acids: CASSLAQGSYTGELFF. The CDR3 DNA follows: TGTGCCAGCAGCTTAGCTCAGGGCTCCTACACCGGGGAGCTGTTTTTT.

The chain has TRBV15 and TRBJ1-5, with D perhaps matching TRBD1 (6 bases). There are 14 residues in the CDR3. Germline lookup yields CDR1 LNHNV and CDR2 YYDKDF (reference sequence). V dropped 3 bases and J dropped 5 bases, with 11 bases sitting between them. The CDR3: CATSSTGIYQPQHF. DNA of the CDR3: TGTGCCACCAGCAGTACAGGGATCTATCAGCCCCAGCATTTT.

The chain uses TRBV2 and TRBJ2-1; 9 positions match TRBD2. Germline values: CDR1 SNHLY, CDR2 FYNNEI. This CDR3 is 14 amino acids long. J was trimmed by 9 bases and V by 3 bases; bases with no gene match: 6. Here the CDR3 DNA reads TGTGCCAGCAGTGATCTAGCGGGATCCCCTGAGCAGTTCTTC. It specifies CASSDLAGSPEQFF. Looking up the rest from reference TRBV2 and TRBJ2-1 gives the full variable domain: EPEVTQTPSHQVTQMGQEVILRCVPISNHLYFYWYRQILGQKVEFLVSFYNNEISEKSEIFDDQFSVERPDGSNFTLKIRSTKLEDSAMYFCASSDLAGSPEQFFGPGTRLTVL.

The chain employs TRBV21-1 and TRBJ2-6; the table's D call TRBD2 went unverified against the DNA. TRBV21-1 is listed as a pseudogene. The CDR3 runs to 15 residues. CDR3 sequence: CASSTVISGANVLTF. CDR3 DNA sequence: TGTGCCAGCAGCACGGTAATCTCTGGGGCCAACGTCCTGACTTTC.

The rearrangement links TRBV28 to TRBJ2-6; tentative D call: TRBD1 (6 bases). This CDR3 spans 15 amino acids. The V and J ends lost 6 bases and 4 bases respectively, with 13 bases between them. Germline V gene sequence: CDR1 MDHEN, CDR2 SYDVKM. The chain's CDR3 is CASRAWGPGANVLTF. The CDR3 bases are TGTGCCAGCAGGGCCTGGGGGCCCGGGGCCAACGTCCTGACTTTC.

This clone has only a few counts. J is TRBJ2-3 and V is TRBV11-2, with a tentative D call TRBD1 (5 bases). Looked up from germline, CDR1 is SGHAT and CDR2 is FQNNGV. Trimming cost V 5 bases and J 3 bases, with 12 bases left between them. The CDR3 totals 14 residues. For the CDR3, the DNA is TGTGCCAGCAGCCAGGGAATTAGGACAGATACGCAGTATTTT. It specifies CASSQGIRTDTQYF. Variable domain in full (rest from reference TRBV11-2 and TRBJ2-3): EAGVAQSPRYKIIEKRQSVAFWCNPISGHATLYWYQQILGQGPKLLIQFQNNGVVDDSQLPKDRFSAERLKGVDSTLKIQPAKLEDSAVYLCASSQGIRTDTQYFGPGTRLTVL.

This clone was observed once. The chain employs TRBV18 and TRBJ2-1, with a possible D match to TRBD1 (6 bases). With 6 bases removed from V and 0 bases from J, the gap between germline ends came to 12 bases. Germline V CDR1 and CDR2: KGHSH, LQKENI. The CDR3 loop spans 15 amino acids. CDR3 in DNA: TGTGCCAGCTCCCCCACAGGGAGCTCCTACAATGAGCAGTTCTTC. Translation gives CASSPTGSSYNEQFF.

V and J are TRBV6-5 and TRBJ2-7; D unclear. This CDR3 spans 16 amino acids. Germline values: CDR1 MNHEY, CDR2 SVGAGI. V was cut by 0 bases and J by 5 bases, with 17 bases left in between. The CDR3 sequence: CASSYSPRRVSHEQYF. In nucleotides, the CDR3 is TGTGCCAGCAGTTACTCCCCACGTCGGGTTAGCCACGAGCAGTACTTC.

A few counts support this clone. The rearrangement uses TRBV7-9 and TRBJ2-7; 7 nucleotides agree with TRBD2. The CDR3 is 16 residues long. Looked up from germline, CDR1 is SEHNR and CDR2 is FQNEAQ (reference sequence). V lost 0 bases and J lost 4; bases outside the gene matches: 9. The CDR3 region has the DNA TGTGCCAGCAGCTTAGCAGTAGGCGGGAGCTCTTACGAGCAGTACTTC. It translates to CASSLAVGGSSYEQYF.